These 12 T cell receptor beta chains were all obtained from the same sample, sequenced in a study of shared clonotypes between healthy human individuals. Sequencing was performed with immunoSEQ multiplex PCR; in TCRdb, only in-frame clones are kept and a portion is missing. The sample consists of about 490,000 clones, about 79% of them appearing once. Sequenced input: PBMCs. These receptors came from a woman in her 40s in good health. Some clones in this sample may be carry-over from other donors' samples.

This clone has just a few counts. The CDR3 coding sequence is TGTGCCAGCAGCAGCGGGACTAGCGGGATTCCGTTTCCCTACGAGCAGTACTTC. It encodes CASSSGTSGIPFPYEQYF. The gene calls are TRBV7-9 and TRBJ2-7; TRBD2 matches 13 bases. CDR1 is SEHNR and CDR2 is FQNEAQ in the germline V gene (reference sequence). V lost 5 bases, J lost 2 bases, and 12 bases stayed unmatched. The CDR3 covers 18 residues.

In its sample, this clone was seen once. This chain links TRBV28 with TRBJ1-4; D unresolved. This CDR3 is 13 amino acids long. CDR1 and CDR2 from the germline V gene are MDHEN and SYDVKM. Trimming removed 4 bases from V and 7 bases from J, with 10 bases in between. The CDR3 bases are TGTGCCAGCAGTTACCTCCCGAGTGAAAAACTGTTTTTT. This translates into CASSYLPSEKLFF.

This rearrangement joins TRBV5-1 to TRBJ1-2; 11 bases match TRBD1. This CDR3 region has 15 residues. V shed 3 bases, J shed 7 bases, and the junction held 8 bases outside the gene matches. Germline loops: CDR1 SGHRS, CDR2 YFSETQ. The chain's CDR3 is CASSSRGQGAGGYTF. Here the CDR3 DNA reads TGCGCCAGCAGCTCGAGAGGACAGGGGGCGGGTGGCTACACCTTC.

This clone appeared a single time. The chain recombines TRBV11-2 with TRBJ2-1; D gene uncertain. The CDR3 covers 16 residues. Trimming took 1 base from V and 4 from J, leaving 14 bases between them. The germline V gene encodes CDR1 SGHAT and CDR2 FQNNGV. The CDR3 is CASSLGFHSLYNEQFF. In nucleotides, the CDR3 is TGTGCCAGCAGCTTAGGGTTCCATTCGCTATACAATGAGCAGTTCTTC. Full variable domain (outside the CDR3, taken from reference TRBV11-2 and TRBJ2-1): EAGVAQSPRYKIIEKRQSVAFWCNPISGHATLYWYQQILGQGPKLLIQFQNNGVVDDSQLPKDRFSAERLKGVDSTLKIQPAKLEDSAVYLCASSLGFHSLYNEQFFGPGTRLTVL.

Here the CDR3 DNA reads TGTGCCAGCCTCCGGTCCTTAGCGGCAGATACGCAGTATTTT. It encodes CASLRSLAADTQYF. V and J are TRBV2 and TRBJ2-3; D possibly corresponds to TRBD2 (6 bases). The V end lost 8 bases, the J end lost 4 bases, and 16 bases lay between the germline ends. The CDR3 is 14 residues long. In germline, CDR1 is SNHLY, CDR2 FYNNEI.

This clone was found a few times. Here the CDR3 DNA reads TGTGCCAGCAGCCTAGGGAGCGTATCCACCGGGGAGCTGTTTTTT. As protein: CASSLGSVSTGELFF. The V call is TRBV7-9, the J call TRBJ2-2; a possible D gene is TRBD2 (5 bases). Germline V CDR1 and CDR2: SEHNR, FQNEAQ (reference sequence). Trimming pared 5 bases from V and 4 bases from J, leaving 14 bases between. The CDR3 sequence is 15 residues long.

The sample holds a few counts of this clone. V is TRBV7-2 and J is TRBJ2-3; D unresolved. V lost 5 bases and J lost 2, with 5 bases in between. The CDR3 sequence is 12 residues long. CDR1 SGHTA and CDR2 FQGNSA come from the germline V gene. For the CDR3, the DNA is TGTGCCAGCAGCCCTTACACAGATACGCAGTATTTT. Its protein is CASSPYTDTQYF.

The V call is TRBV6-5, the J call TRBJ2-7; D uncertain. The CDR3 length is 14 residues. Germline CDR1 MNHEY, CDR2 SVGAGI. With 0 bases removed from V and 4 bases from J, the gap between germline ends came to 10 bases. The CDR3 loop is CASSYSEVGYEQYF. The CDR3 DNA follows: TGTGCCAGCAGTTACTCCGAGGTTGGGTACGAGCAGTACTTC.

The rearrangement joins TRBV4-1 to TRBJ2-2, with TRBD2 as a possible D gene (6 bases). Per the germline V gene, CDR1 is MGHRA and CDR2 is YSYEKL. V lost 4 bases and J 5 bases, leaving 17 bases between the germline ends. The CDR3 is made up of 16 amino acids. The CDR3 spells CASSRLTSGGTGELFF. The CDR3 DNA sequence: TGCGCCAGCAGCCGGCTGACTAGTGGTGGGACCGGGGAGCTGTTTTTT.

Notes on this clone: The same CDR3 also results from other DNA sequences found in this sample. The chain joins TRBV5-1 to TRBJ2-7; D gene ambiguous. The germline V and J ends were trimmed by 4 bases and 4 bases, with 9 bases remaining between them. CDR1 SGHRS and CDR2 YFSETQ come from the germline V gene. The CDR3 extends over 12 amino acids. The CDR3 loop is CASSLEGYEQYF. The CDR3 nucleotides are TGCGCCAGCAGCCTTGAAGGATACGAGCAGTACTTC.

The chain combines TRBV7-6 with TRBJ2-1; the D gene could be TRBD1 or TRBD2 (5 bases each). This CDR3 region has 15 residues. Germline V lookup: CDR1 SGHVS, CDR2 FNYEAQ. Trimming cost V 1 base and J 12 bases, with 19 bases left between them. CDR3 sequence: CASSLGGRGRQGQFF. The CDR3 DNA sequence: TGTGCCAGCAGCTTAGGAGGTCGGGGACGTCAGGGGCAGTTCTTC.

This clone was seen only once. The chain employs TRBV4-3 and TRBJ1-4, with unresolved D. The V gene's germline CDR1 is LGHNA and CDR2 YSLEER. With 0 bases removed from V and 4 bases from J, the gap between germline ends came to 9 bases. The CDR3 has 15 residues. The CDR3 sequence is CASSQDGLINEKLFF. In DNA, the CDR3 is TGCGCCAGCAGCCAAGATGGCCTCATTAATGAAAAACTGTTTTTT.